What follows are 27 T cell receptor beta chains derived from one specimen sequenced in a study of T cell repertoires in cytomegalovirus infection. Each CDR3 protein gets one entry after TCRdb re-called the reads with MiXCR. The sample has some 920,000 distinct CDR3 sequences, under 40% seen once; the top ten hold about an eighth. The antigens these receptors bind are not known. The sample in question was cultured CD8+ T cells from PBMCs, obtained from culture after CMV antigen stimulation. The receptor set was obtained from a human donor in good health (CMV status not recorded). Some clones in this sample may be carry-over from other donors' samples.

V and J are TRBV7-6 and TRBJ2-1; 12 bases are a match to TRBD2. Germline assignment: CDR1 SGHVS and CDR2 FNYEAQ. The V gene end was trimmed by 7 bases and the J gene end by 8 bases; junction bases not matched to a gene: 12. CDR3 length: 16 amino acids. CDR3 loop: CASTRLAGALADEQFF. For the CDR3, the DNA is TGTGCCAGCACCAGACTAGCGGGGGCCCTCGCGGATGAGCAGTTCTTC.

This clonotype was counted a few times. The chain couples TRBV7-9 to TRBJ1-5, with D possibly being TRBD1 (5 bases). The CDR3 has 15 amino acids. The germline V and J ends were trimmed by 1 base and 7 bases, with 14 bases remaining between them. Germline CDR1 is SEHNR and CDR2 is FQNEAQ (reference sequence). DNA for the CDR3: TGTGCCAGCAGCTTAGATCAGGGTGGGAACCAGCCCCAGCATTTT. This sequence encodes CASSLDQGGNQPQHF. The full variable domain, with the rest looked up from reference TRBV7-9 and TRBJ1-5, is DTGVSQNPRHKITKRGQNVTFRCDPISEHNRLYWYRQTLGQGPEFLTYFQNEAQLEKSRLLSDRFSAERPKGSFSTLEIQRTEQGDSAMYLCASSLDQGGNQPQHFGDGTRLSIL.

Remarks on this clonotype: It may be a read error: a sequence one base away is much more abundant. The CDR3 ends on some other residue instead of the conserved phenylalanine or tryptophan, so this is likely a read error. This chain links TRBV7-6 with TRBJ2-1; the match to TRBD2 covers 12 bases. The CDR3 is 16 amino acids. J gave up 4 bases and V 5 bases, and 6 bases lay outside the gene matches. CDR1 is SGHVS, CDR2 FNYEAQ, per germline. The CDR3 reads CASSVGLAGLYNEQFS. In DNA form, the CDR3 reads TGTGCCAGCAGCGTCGGACTAGCGGGGCTTTACAATGAGCAGTTCTCC.

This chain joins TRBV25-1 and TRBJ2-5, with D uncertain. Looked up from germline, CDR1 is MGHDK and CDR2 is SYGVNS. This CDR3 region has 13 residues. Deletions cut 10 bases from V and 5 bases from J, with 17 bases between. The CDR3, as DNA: TGTGCCACCCGGACCGATCTAATGGAGACCCAGTACTTC. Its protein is CATRTDLMETQYF.

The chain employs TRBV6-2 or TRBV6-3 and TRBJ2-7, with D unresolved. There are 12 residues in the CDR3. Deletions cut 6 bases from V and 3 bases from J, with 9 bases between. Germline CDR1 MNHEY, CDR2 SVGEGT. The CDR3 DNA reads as TGTGCCAGCAGCGACTTTGACTACGAGCAGTACGTC. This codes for CASSDFDYEQYV.

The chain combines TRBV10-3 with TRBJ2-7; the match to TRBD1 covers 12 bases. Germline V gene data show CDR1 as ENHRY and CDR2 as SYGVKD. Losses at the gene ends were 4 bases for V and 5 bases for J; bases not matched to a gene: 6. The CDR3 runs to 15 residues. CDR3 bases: TGTGCCATCAGTGGGGACAGGGGGCGCTTCCACGAGCAGTACTTC. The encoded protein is CAISGDRGRFHEQYF.

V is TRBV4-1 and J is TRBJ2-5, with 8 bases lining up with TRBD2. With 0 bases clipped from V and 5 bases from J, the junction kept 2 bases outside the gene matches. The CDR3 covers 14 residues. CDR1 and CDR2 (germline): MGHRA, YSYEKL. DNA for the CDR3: TGCGCCAGCAGCCAAGATCCGGGGGGGGAGACCCAGTACTTC. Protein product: CASSQDPGGETQYF.

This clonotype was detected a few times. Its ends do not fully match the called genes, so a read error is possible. DNA for the CDR3: TGTGCTAGCAGCCCCTCGACAGGGGTTGGGGTAGATACGCAGTATTTT. Residues: CASSPSTGVGVDTQYF. The chain has TRBV7-7 and TRBJ2-3; 8 nucleotides agree with TRBD1. The germline CDR1 and CDR2 sequences are SSHAT and FNYEAQ (reference sequence). This CDR3 has 16 residues.

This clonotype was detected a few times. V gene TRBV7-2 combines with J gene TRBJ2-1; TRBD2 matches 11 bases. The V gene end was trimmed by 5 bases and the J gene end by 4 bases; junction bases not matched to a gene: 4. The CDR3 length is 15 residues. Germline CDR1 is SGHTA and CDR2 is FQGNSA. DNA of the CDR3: TGTGCCAGCAGCAAGGGACTAGCGGAATACAATGAGCAGTTCTTC. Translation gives CASSKGLAEYNEQFF.

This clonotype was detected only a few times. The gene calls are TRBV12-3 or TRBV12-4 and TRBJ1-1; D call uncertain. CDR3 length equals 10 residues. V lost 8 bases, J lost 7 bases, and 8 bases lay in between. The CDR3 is CASSELEAFF. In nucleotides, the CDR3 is TGTGCCAGCTCGGAGCTTGAAGCTTTCTTT.

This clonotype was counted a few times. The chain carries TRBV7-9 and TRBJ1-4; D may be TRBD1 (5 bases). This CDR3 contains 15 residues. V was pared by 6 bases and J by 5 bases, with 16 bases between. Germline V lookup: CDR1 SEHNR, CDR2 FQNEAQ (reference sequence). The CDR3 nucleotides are TGTGCCAGCAGACAACAGGACAACGGGAATGAAAAACTGTTTTTT. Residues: CASRQQDNGNEKLFF.

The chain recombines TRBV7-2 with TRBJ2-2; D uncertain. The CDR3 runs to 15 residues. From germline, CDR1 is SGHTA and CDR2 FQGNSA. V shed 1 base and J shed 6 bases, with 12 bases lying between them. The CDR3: CASSLGRRVAGELFF. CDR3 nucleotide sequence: TGTGCCAGCAGCTTAGGGCGAAGGGTTGCCGGGGAGCTGTTTTTT.

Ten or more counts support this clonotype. CDR3 in amino acids: CASSSETGRFHHTQYF. The CDR3 DNA sequence: TGTGCCAGCAGTTCAGAGACAGGGCGTTTCCATCATACGCAGTATTTT. The chain links TRBV12-3 or TRBV12-4 to TRBJ2-3; 7 bases are shared with TRBD1. V shed 4 bases, J shed 7 bases, and the junction held 14 bases outside the gene matches. The length of the CDR3 is 16 residues.

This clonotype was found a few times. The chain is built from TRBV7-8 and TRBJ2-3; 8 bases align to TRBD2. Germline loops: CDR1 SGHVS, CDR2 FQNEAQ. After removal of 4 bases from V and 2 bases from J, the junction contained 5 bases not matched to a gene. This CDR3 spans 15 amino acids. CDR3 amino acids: CASSSTSGYTDTQYF. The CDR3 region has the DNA TGTGCCAGCAGCTCTACTAGCGGCTACACAGATACGCAGTATTTT.

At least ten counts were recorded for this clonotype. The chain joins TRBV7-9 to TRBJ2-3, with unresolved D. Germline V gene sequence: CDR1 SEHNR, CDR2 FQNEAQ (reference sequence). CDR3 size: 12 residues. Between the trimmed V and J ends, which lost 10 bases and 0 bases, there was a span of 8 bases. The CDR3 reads CAIRASTDTQYF. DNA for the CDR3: TGTGCCATCCGGGCCAGCACAGATACGCAGTATTTT.

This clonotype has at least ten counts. The CDR3 protein is CASSFVGGLDNEQFF. CDR3 DNA sequence: TGTGCCAGCAGTTTTGTGGGGGGGTTGGACAATGAGCAGTTCTTC. The chain has TRBV12-3 or TRBV12-4 and TRBJ2-1; 7 bases are shared with TRBD2. CDR3 length: 15 residues. J gave up 5 bases and V 3 bases, and 7 bases lay outside the gene matches.

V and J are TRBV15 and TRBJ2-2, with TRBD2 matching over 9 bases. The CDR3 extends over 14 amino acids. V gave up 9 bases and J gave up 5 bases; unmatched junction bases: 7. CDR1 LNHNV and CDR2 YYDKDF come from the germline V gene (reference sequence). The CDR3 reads CATGRGGRTGELFF. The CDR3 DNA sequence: TGTGCCACTGGGCGGGGGGGCCGAACCGGGGAGCTGTTTTTT.

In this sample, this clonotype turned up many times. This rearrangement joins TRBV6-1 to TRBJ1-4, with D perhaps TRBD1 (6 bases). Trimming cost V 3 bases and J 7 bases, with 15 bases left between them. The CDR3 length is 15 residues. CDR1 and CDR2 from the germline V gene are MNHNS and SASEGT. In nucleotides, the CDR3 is TGTGCCAGCAGTGAGAGGGGGGTGCTTGGTGAAAAACTGTTTTTT. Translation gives CASSERGVLGEKLFF.

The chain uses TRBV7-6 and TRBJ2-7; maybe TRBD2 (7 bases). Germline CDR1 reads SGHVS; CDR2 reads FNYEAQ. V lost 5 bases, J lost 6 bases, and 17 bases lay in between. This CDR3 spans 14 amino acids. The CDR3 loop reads CASSPGRGAGEQYF. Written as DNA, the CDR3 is TGTGCCAGCAGCCCAGGGAGGGGGGCGGGCGAGCAGTACTTC. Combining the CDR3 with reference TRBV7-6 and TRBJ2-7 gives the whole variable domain GAGVSQSPRYKVTKRGQDVALRCDPISGHVSLYWYRQALGQGPEFLTYFNYEAQQDKSGLPNDRFSAERPEGSISTLTIQRTEQRDSAMYRCASSPGRGAGEQYFGPGTRLTVT.

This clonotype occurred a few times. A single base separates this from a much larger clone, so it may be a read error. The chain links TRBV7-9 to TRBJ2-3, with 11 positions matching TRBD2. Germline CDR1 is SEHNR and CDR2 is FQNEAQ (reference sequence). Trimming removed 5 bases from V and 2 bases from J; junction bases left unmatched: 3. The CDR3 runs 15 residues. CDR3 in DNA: TGTGCCAGCAGCCATAGCGGGGGGGACACAGATACGCAGTATTTT. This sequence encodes CASSHSGGDTDTQYF.

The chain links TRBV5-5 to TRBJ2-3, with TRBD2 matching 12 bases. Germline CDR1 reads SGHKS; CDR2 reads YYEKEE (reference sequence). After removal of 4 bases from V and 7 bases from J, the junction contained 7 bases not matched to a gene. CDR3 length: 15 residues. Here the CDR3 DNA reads TGTGCCAGCAGCCCTCGGACTAGCGGGGTAAATACGCAGTATTTT. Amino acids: CASSPRTSGVNTQYF.

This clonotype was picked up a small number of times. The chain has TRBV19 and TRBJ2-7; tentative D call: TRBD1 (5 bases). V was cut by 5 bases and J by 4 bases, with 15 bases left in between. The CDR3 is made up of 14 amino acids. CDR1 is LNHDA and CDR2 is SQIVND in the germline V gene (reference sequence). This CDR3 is CASSDRREGYEQYF. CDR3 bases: TGTGCCAGTAGTGATCGCAGGGAAGGTTACGAGCAGTACTTC.

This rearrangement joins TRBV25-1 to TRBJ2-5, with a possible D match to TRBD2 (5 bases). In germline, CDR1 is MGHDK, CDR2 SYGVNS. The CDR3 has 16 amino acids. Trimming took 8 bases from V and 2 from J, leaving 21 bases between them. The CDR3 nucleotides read TGTGCCAGCCGAGGATCGGGAAATATCCGACAAGAGACCCAGTACTTC. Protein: CASRGSGNIRQETQYF.

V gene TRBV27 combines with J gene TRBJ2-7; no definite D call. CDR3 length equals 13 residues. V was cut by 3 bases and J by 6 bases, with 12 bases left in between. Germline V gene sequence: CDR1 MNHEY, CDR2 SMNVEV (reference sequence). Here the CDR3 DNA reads TGTGCCAGCAGTTTGGGTGGTTCGGCCGAGCAGTACTTC. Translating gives CASSLGGSAEQYF.

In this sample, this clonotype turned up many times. The CDR3 DNA sequence: TGTGCCAGCAGCCAACAGGGAGGACCCTACGAGCAGTACGTC. This translates into CASSQQGGPYEQYV. The chain recombines TRBV7-6 with TRBJ2-7; tentatively, D is TRBD1 or TRBD2 (6 bases each). Germline-derived CDR1 and CDR2 are SGHVS and FNYEAQ. V was shortened by 5 bases and J by 2 bases, with 13 bases between the two germline ends. The length of the CDR3 is 14 residues.

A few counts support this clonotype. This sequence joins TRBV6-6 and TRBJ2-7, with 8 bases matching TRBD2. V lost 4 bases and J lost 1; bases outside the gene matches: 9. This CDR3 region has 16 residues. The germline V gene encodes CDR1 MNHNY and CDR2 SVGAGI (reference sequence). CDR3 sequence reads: CASSLLSGGPSYEQYV. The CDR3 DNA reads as TGTGCCAGCAGTTTACTCAGCGGGGGCCCTTCCTACGAGCAGTACGTC.

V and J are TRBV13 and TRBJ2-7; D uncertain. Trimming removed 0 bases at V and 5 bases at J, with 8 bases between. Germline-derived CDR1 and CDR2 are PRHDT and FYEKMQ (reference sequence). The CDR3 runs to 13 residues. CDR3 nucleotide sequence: TGTGCCAGCAGCTTAGGCCCAACAAACGAGCAGTACTTC. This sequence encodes CASSLGPTNEQYF. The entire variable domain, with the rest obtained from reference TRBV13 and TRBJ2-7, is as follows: AAGVIQSPRHLIKEKRETATLKCYPIPRHDTVYWYQQGPGQDPQFLISFYEKMQSDKGSIPDRFSAQQFSDYHSELNMSSLELGDSALYFCASSLGPTNEQYFGPGTRLTVT.